The 6 T cell receptor beta chains presented below share a single source sample, sequenced in a study of PD-L1 blockade in urothelial cancer. Time point indicated: peripheral blood 6 weeks after treatment start. TCRdb's copy holds only in-frame clones and misses some; the assay was immunoSEQ multiplex PCR. The table has approximately 79,000 clones, under 95% seen once. The sample was PBMCs, taken around atezolizumab (anti-PD-L1) treatment. The receptors were gathered from a woman over 75 with urothelial cancer.

This chain links TRBV28 with TRBJ1-1; the D gene is possibly TRBD1 (5 bases). Germline V gene data show CDR1 as MDHEN and CDR2 as SYDVKM. The CDR3 is 16 residues long. Trimming stripped 7 bases from V and 0 bases from J, with 18 bases between. The CDR3 is CASIGRGSLLNTEAFF. In DNA, the CDR3 is TGTGCCAGCATCGGGCGGGGCAGTTTATTGAACACTGAAGCTTTCTTT. Full variable domain (outside the CDR3, taken from reference TRBV28 and TRBJ1-1): DVKVTQSSRYLVKRTGEKVFLECVQDMDHENMFWYRQDPGLGLRLIYFSYDVKMKEKGDIPEGYSVSREKKERFSLILESASTNQTSMYLCASIGRGSLLNTEAFFGQGTRLTVV.

The chain combines TRBV18 with TRBJ1-5, with 8 bases aligning to TRBD1. The germline CDR1 and CDR2 sequences are KGHSH and LQKENI. The CDR3 covers 15 residues. The ends lost 3 bases at V and 11 bases at J; junction bases unmatched: 12. CDR3 sequence (DNA): TGTGCCAGCTCACCCGAGACAGGGGTCGGATCGGCCCAGCATTTT. It is translated as CASSPETGVGSAQHF. The whole variable domain, remainder taken from reference TRBV18 and TRBJ1-5, is NAGVMQNPRHLVRRRGQEARLRCSPMKGHSHVYWYRQLPEEGLKFMVYLQKENIIDESGMPKERFSAEFPKEGPSILRIQQVVRGDSAAYFCASSPETGVGSAQHFGDGTRLSIL.

The chain links TRBV5-1 to TRBJ2-2; 8 positions agree with TRBD1. From germline, CDR1 is SGHRS and CDR2 YFSETQ. There are 17 residues in the CDR3. V shed 1 base, J shed 4 bases, and the junction held 9 bases outside the gene matches. The CDR3 here is CASSLTSQGARTGELFF. For the CDR3, the DNA is TGCGCCAGCAGCTTGACCAGCCAGGGGGCGCGCACCGGGGAGCTGTTTTTT. Full variable domain (outside the CDR3, taken from reference TRBV5-1 and TRBJ2-2): KAGVTQTPRYLIKTRGQQVTLSCSPISGHRSVSWYQQTPGQGLQFLFEYFSETQRNKGNFPGRFSGRQFSNSRSEMNVSTLELGDSALYLCASSLTSQGARTGELFFGEGSRLTVL.

The CDR3 spells CASSKREGPGELFF. The CDR3 DNA is TGTGCCAGTAGTAAGCGGGAGGGCCCCGGGGAGCTGTTTTTT. The chain joins TRBV19 to TRBJ2-2; 10 bases are shared with TRBD2. V was clipped by 4 bases and J by 6 bases; unmatched bases: 2. From germline, CDR1 is LNHDA and CDR2 SQIVND (reference sequence). This CDR3 spans 14 amino acids.

This chain links TRBV19 with TRBJ2-7, with TRBD1 matching over 9 bases. Losses at the gene ends were 4 bases for V and 2 bases for J; bases not matched to a gene: 3. Germline loops: CDR1 LNHDA, CDR2 SQIVND (reference sequence). This CDR3 spans 14 amino acids. The CDR3 loop is CASSRDRVAYEQYF. The CDR3 nucleotides read TGTGCCAGTAGTAGGGACAGGGTCGCCTACGAGCAGTACTTC.

The rearrangement joins TRBV25-1 to TRBJ1-1; 10 nucleotides align to TRBD1. This CDR3 is built from 18 residues. Germline values: CDR1 MGHDK, CDR2 SYGVNS. Trimming cost V 3 bases and J 4 bases; bases outside gene matches: 14. CDR3 sequence (DNA): TGTGCCAGCAGTGAGAAGCCTGACAGGGGGCTGTCTGGCACTGAAGCTTTCTTT. It encodes CASSEKPDRGLSGTEAFF.